This entry concerns a single T cell receptor (beta chain). The sample is drawn from a study of CD8 T cells in Susac syndrome. V was shortened by 1 base and J by 7 bases, with 13 bases between the two germline ends. From germline, CDR1 is LGHNA and CDR2 YSLEER. The CDR3 extends over 15 amino acids. cDNA came from about 0.5 to 1 ug RNA primed by random hexamers. TCRdb itself ran the immunoSEQ multiplex PCR reads through MiXCR, one entry per CDR3 protein. The sample consists of over 150,000 distinct CDR3 sequences, about 93% of them appearing once. The sequencing sample was made of CD4+ T cells from PBMCs. This TCR was recovered from a human donor with multiple sclerosis. The chain carries TRBV4-3 and TRBJ2-2, with D uncertain. The DNA for the CDR3 is TGCGCCAGCAGCCAAGGATATACAATCAGCGGGGAGCTGTTTTTT. Its protein is CASSQGYTISGELFF.